Presented here are 28 T cell receptor beta chains from one specimen sequenced in a study of T cells in Graves' hyperthyroidism and ophthalmopathy. The source material, RNA transcripts, was used to amplify TCR beta CDR3 regions. HTBI primers were used for first-round RT-PCR of the TCR CDR3. MiXCR, run by TCRdb on the multiplex PCR reads, gives a single entry per CDR3 protein. The table has some 500,000 distinct CDR3 sequences, 15% to 20% seen once. The sample taken for sequencing was blood. These receptors were obtained from a woman aged 25 to 39 with Graves' ophthalmopathy.

The chain combines TRBV19 with TRBJ2-1; maybe TRBD2 (6 bases). The CDR3 length is 15 residues. Trimming removed 6 bases from V and 0 bases from J, with 12 bases in between. Germline values: CDR1 LNHDA, CDR2 SQIVND (reference sequence). Written as DNA, the CDR3 is TGTGCCAGTAGATCCCCGACTAGCTCCTACAATGAGCAGTTCTTC. As protein: CASRSPTSSYNEQFF.

This chain uses TRBV27 with TRBJ2-1, with a weak D call TRBD1 (5 bases). This CDR3 is 12 amino acids long. Deletions cut 5 bases from V and 9 bases from J, with 11 bases between. CDR1 is MNHEY and CDR2 is SMNVEV in the germline V gene (reference sequence). CDR3 DNA sequence: TGTGCCAGCAGTCCACAGGTTGGTGAGCAGTTCTTC. It translates to CASSPQVGEQFF.

The rearrangement joins TRBV20-1 to TRBJ2-7; 8 nucleotides match TRBD1. The CDR3 runs 16 residues. Germline CDR1 and CDR2: DFQATT and SNEGSKA (reference sequence). J lost 9 bases, V lost 5 bases, and 21 bases had no gene match. The CDR3 nucleotides read TGCAGTGCTCCAAACCACCAGACAGGGGCCTGGACGAGGCAGTACTTC. Protein product: CSAPNHQTGAWTRQYF.

The V gene is TRBV2, the J gene TRBJ2-2, with 14 bases matching TRBD2. This CDR3 has 17 amino acids. Losses at the gene ends were 5 bases for V and 6 bases for J; bases not matched to a gene: 8. CDR1 is SNHLY and CDR2 is FYNNEI in the germline V gene. CDR3 sequence reads: CASSHGTSGSGSGELFF. Written as DNA, the CDR3 is TGTGCCAGCAGTCATGGGACTAGCGGGAGCGGGTCCGGGGAGCTGTTTTTT.

This clonotype appeared many times. V and J are TRBV7-2 and TRBJ2-3, with 7 bases fitting TRBD2. CDR1 is SGHTA, CDR2 FQGNSA, per germline. The CDR3 runs to 11 residues. In DNA form, the CDR3 reads TGTGCGGGGGGGGGCACAGATACGCAGTATTTT. Translated, it gives CAGGGTDTQYF. Full variable domain (rest looked up from reference TRBV7-2 and TRBJ2-3): GAGVSQSPSNKVTEKGKDVELRCDPISGHTALYWYRQSLGQGLEFLIYFQGNSAPDKSGLPSDRFSAERTGGSVSTLTIQRTQQEDSAVYLCAGGGTDTQYFGPGTRLTVL.

This clonotype was found many times. The chain recombines TRBV7-2 with TRBJ2-1; the D is unclear. The germline V gene has CDR1 SGHTA and CDR2 FQGNSA. The CDR3 is 13 residues long. The V end was cut by 1 base, the J end by 9 bases, with 10 bases between. CDR3 coding DNA: TGTGCCAGCAGCTTAGGGCTGTACTCTGAGCAGTTCTTC. Amino acids: CASSLGLYSEQFF.

This clonotype was counted only a few times. This chain joins TRBV11-1 and TRBJ1-4, with D uncertain. CDR3 size: 13 residues. The germline V gene encodes CDR1 SGHAT and CDR2 FQDESV (reference sequence). The germline V and J ends were trimmed by 5 bases and 4 bases, with 8 bases remaining between them. The CDR3 reads CASSPENNEKLFF. In DNA form, the CDR3 reads TGTGCCAGCAGCCCGGAGAATAATGAAAAACTGTTTTTT. The whole variable domain, filled in from reference TRBV11-1 and TRBJ1-4, reads EAEVAQSPRYKITEKSQAVAFWCDPISGHATLYWYRQILGQGPELLVQFQDESVVDDSQLPKDRFSAERLKGVDSTLKIQPAELGDSAMYLCASSPENNEKLFFGSGTQLSVL.

In its sample, this clonotype was seen once. The chain joins TRBV6-5 to TRBJ2-1; 9 bases are a match to TRBD2. The CDR3 contains 15 residues. Germline V gene sequence: CDR1 MNHEY, CDR2 SVGAGI. V gave up 2 bases and J gave up 6 bases; unmatched junction bases: 5. This CDR3 reads CASSYETSGSNEQFF. The CDR3 nucleotides read TGTGCCAGCAGTTACGAGACTAGCGGAAGCAATGAGCAGTTCTTC.

This clonotype has a count of ten or more. The chain links TRBV4-3 to TRBJ1-2; D gene ambiguous. The CDR3 runs 15 residues. V lost 1 base to trimming and J lost 3 bases, with 12 bases between them. Germline loops: CDR1 LGHNA, CDR2 YSLEER. CDR3 nucleotides: TGCGCCAGCAGCCAAGGCCCCGGGGTGGACTATGGCTACACCTTC. This encodes CASSQGPGVDYGYTF.

This clonotype showed up many times. The chain uses TRBV5-1 and TRBJ1-5; TRBD1 might be the D (5 bases). This CDR3 is built from 16 residues. V was cut by 0 bases and J by 3 bases, with 13 bases left in between. Germline V gene sequence: CDR1 SGHRS, CDR2 YFSETQ. The chain's CDR3 is CASSLEEQGTNQPQHF. The CDR3 DNA reads TGCGCCAGCAGCTTGGAGGAGCAGGGTACCAATCAGCCCCAGCATTTT.

This clonotype appeared many times. The rearrangement joins TRBV30 to TRBJ2-3; 8 nucleotides agree with TRBD2. J lost 0 bases, V lost 2 bases, and 4 bases had no gene match. The germline gives CDR1 GTSNPN, CDR2 SVGIG (reference sequence). CDR3 length: 15 amino acids. This chain's CDR3 is CAWSLASGSTDTQYF. The CDR3 region has the DNA TGTGCCTGGAGTTTGGCTAGCGGGAGCACAGATACGCAGTATTTT.

This clonotype was recorded a few times. The chain has TRBV4-1 and TRBJ2-7, with TRBD2 identical over 11 bases. The last part of the DNA fits TRBJ2-1 better; the J call may be wrong. This CDR3 is 14 amino acids long. CDR1 and CDR2 (germline): MGHRA, YSYEKL. CDR3 nucleotides: TGCGCCAGCAGCGTCCGACTAGCGGGGTACGAGCAGTTCTTC. Its protein is CASSVRLAGYEQFF.

This clonotype came up many times. The CDR3 DNA reads as TGCAGTGCTAGAGCTGCCGATACGACTAGCGGCTACAATGAGCAGTTCTTC. As protein: CSARAADTTSGYNEQFF. This chain links TRBV20-1 with TRBJ2-1; 9 bases align to TRBD2. Germline V gene lookup returns CDR1 DFQATT and CDR2 SNEGSKA (reference sequence). J lost 3 bases, V lost 1 base, and 10 bases had no gene match. This CDR3 contains 17 residues.

This clonotype was counted once. The chain is built from TRBV25-1 and TRBJ1-5, with 7 bases fitting TRBD1. After removal of 6 bases from V and 3 bases from J, the junction contained 5 bases not matched to a gene. Germline-derived CDR1 and CDR2 are MGHDK and SYGVNS. The CDR3 runs 14 residues. Here the CDR3 reads CASSHTGANQPQHF. The CDR3 DNA reads as TGTGCCAGCAGCCATACAGGGGCCAATCAGCCCCAGCATTTT.

This clonotype was seen ten or more times. The chain carries TRBV7-2 and TRBJ2-3; D uncertain. Trimming removed 0 bases from V and 6 bases from J, with 13 bases in between. The CDR3 has 15 residues. Germline V lookup: CDR1 SGHTA, CDR2 FQGNSA. CDR3 amino acids: CASSLAIDEADTQYF. Written as DNA, the CDR3 is TGTGCCAGCAGCTTAGCGATCGACGAAGCGGATACGCAGTATTTT.

This clonotype was detected ten times or more. This chain joins TRBV29-1 and TRBJ2-3; 7 bases fit TRBD2. With 4 bases clipped from V and 2 bases from J, the junction kept 9 bases outside the gene matches. This CDR3 is 15 amino acids long. CDR1 SQVTM and CDR2 ANQGSEA come from the germline V gene. The CDR3 DNA reads TGCAGCGTTGGCAAGGTTGCGGGAGCCACAGATACGCAGTATTTT. This translates into CSVGKVAGATDTQYF.

This clonotype has more than one count but fewer than ten. The chain is built from TRBV28 and TRBJ2-7; D perhaps matches TRBD2 (6 bases). Between the trimmed V and J ends, which lost 8 bases and 0 bases, there was a span of 8 bases. The CDR3 spans 12 residues. Per germline, CDR1 MDHEN and CDR2 SYDVKM. CDR3 sequence: CASGGISYEQYF. CDR3 nucleotide sequence: TGTGCCAGCGGGGGGATCTCCTACGAGCAGTACTTC.

CDR3 sequence reads: CSVEGERELHNEQFF. CDR3 DNA: TGCAGCGTTGAAGGGGAGCGGGAGTTGCACAATGAGCAGTTCTTC. The chain has TRBV29-1 and TRBJ2-1, with TRBD2 identical over 8 bases. Germline CDR1 SQVTM, CDR2 ANQGSEA. The CDR3 loop spans 15 amino acids. Unmatched junction bases numbered 7, after V lost 1 base and J lost 5 bases.

With respect to this clonotype: This may come from a read error, since a much larger clone is one base off. This chain connects TRBV20-1 to TRBJ1-2, with D possibly being TRBD1 (5 bases). Germline CDR1 is DFQATT and CDR2 is SNEGSKA (reference sequence). The CDR3 extends over 16 amino acids. V was clipped by 6 bases and J by 4 bases, with 24 bases between them. CDR3 amino acids: CSAVQVAASSSYGYTF. Written as DNA, the CDR3 is TGCAGTGCGGTACAGGTGGCCGCAAGTTCTTCCTATGGCTACACCTTC.

This clonotype was recorded many times. The V gene is TRBV5-1, the J gene TRBJ2-2, with 7 bases matching TRBD2. The germline gives CDR1 SGHRS, CDR2 YFSETQ. The CDR3 loop spans 13 amino acids. The V gene end was trimmed by 6 bases and the J gene end by 5 bases; junction bases not matched to a gene: 4. The DNA of the CDR3 is TGCGCCAGCACGCGGGAGAGGACCGGGGAGCTGTTTTTT. This translates into CASTRERTGELFF.

This chain connects TRBV28 to TRBJ1-2; the D gene is possibly TRBD1 (5 bases). The CDR3 has 15 amino acids. Trimming pared 1 base from V and 0 bases from J, leaving 9 bases between. Germline CDR1 is MDHEN and CDR2 is SYDVKM. In DNA, the CDR3 is TGTGCCAGCAGTTTATCCCTGGGGGCTAACTATGGCTACACCTTC. The encoded protein is CASSLSLGANYGYTF.

This clonotype was detected many times. The rearrangement uses TRBV28 and TRBJ1-5; no reliable D call. CDR3 length: 12 residues. V lost 7 bases, J lost 4 bases, and 8 bases lay in between. Per germline, CDR1 MDHEN and CDR2 SYDVKM. CDR3 loop: CASKESNQPQHF. Here the CDR3 DNA reads TGTGCCAGCAAAGAGTCGAATCAGCCCCAGCATTTT.

The chain recombines TRBV6-2 or TRBV6-3 with TRBJ1-1; D remains unclear. Trimming took off 0 bases at V and 7 bases at J, with 12 bases between the two ends. This CDR3 has 14 residues. Germline assignment: CDR1 MNHEY and CDR2 SVGEGT. In DNA, the CDR3 is TGTGCCAGCAGTTACTCGAGTCGGGGTAATGAAGCTTTCTTT. Translation: CASSYSSRGNEAFF.

Many counts were recorded for this clonotype. V gene TRBV27 combines with J gene TRBJ2-3; 8 bases map to TRBD2. CDR1 is MNHEY, CDR2 SMNVEV, per germline (reference sequence). The CDR3 loop spans 14 amino acids. J was trimmed by 5 bases and V by 5 bases; bases with no gene match: 6. The CDR3 DNA follows: TGTGCCAGCAGTCCGGGACTAGAGGAAGATACGCAGTATTTT. Translation gives CASSPGLEEDTQYF.

This clonotype was seen ten or more times. The rearrangement uses TRBV7-8 and TRBJ2-1, with 8 bases lining up with TRBD2. Unmatched junction bases numbered 11, after V lost 2 bases and J lost 5 bases. Germline CDR1 reads SGHVS; CDR2 reads FQNEAQ. The CDR3 is made up of 17 amino acids. The CDR3 DNA is TGTGCCAGCAGCTTACACCGAACTAGCGGAGGCGACAATGAGCAGTTCTTC. Residues: CASSLHRTSGGDNEQFF.

The chain is built from TRBV7-3 and TRBJ2-2; D not resolved. The germline V gene has CDR1 SGHTA and CDR2 FQGTGA. The V and J ends lost 5 bases and 3 bases respectively, with 19 bases between them. This CDR3 is 17 amino acids long. The CDR3 bases are TGTGCCAGCAGCAGCTCCCCGATCACCGCGGACACCGGGGAGCTGTTTTTT. It codes for CASSSSPITADTGELFF.

This clonotype came up many times. The chain couples TRBV5-6 to TRBJ1-1, with TRBD1 identical over 10 bases. From germline, CDR1 is SGHDT and CDR2 YYEEEE. The CDR3 sequence is 15 residues long. J was trimmed by 8 bases and V by 5 bases; bases with no gene match: 12. In nucleotides, the CDR3 is TGTGCCAGCAGTTTAACCGGGACAGGGGATTCCGAAGCTTTCTTT. This gives the protein CASSLTGTGDSEAFF.

Ten or more counts support this clonotype. The CDR3: CASSSPQTSGSYEQYF. CDR3 sequence (DNA): TGTGCCAGCAGTTCCCCCCAAACTAGCGGGAGCTACGAGCAGTACTTC. The chain uses TRBV27 and TRBJ2-7; 11 bases map to TRBD2. The germline CDR1 and CDR2 sequences are MNHEY and SMNVEV (reference sequence). V lost 4 bases, J lost 3 bases, and 8 bases stayed unmatched. There are 16 residues in the CDR3.